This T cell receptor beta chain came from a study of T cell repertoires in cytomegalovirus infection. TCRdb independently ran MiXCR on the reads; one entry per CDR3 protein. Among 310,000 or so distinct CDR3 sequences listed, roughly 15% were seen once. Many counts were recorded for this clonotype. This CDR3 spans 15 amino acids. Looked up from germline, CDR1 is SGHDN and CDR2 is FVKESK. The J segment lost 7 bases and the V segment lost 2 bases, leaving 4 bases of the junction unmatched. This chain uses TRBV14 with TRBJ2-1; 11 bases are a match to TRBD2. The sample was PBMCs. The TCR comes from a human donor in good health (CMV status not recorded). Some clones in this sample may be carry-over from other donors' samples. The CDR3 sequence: CASSQFSGGANEQFF. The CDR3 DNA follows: TGTGCCAGCAGCCAATTTAGCGGGGGGGCGAATGAGCAGTTCTTC.